The 5 T cell receptor beta chains given below trace back to one sample, sequenced in a study of OX40 agonist ivuxolimab in advanced cancers. Using immunoSEQ multiplex PCR, the repertoire was profiled, and TCRdb retains in-frame clones only, with some absent. The sample lists more than 100,000 clones; about 92% were seen once. Material: CD4+ or CD8+ T cells sorted from blood, obtained in a trial of the OX40 agonist ivuxolimab. These receptors came from an adult with an advanced solid tumor such as melanoma, head and neck, liver or kidney cancer.

J is TRBJ1-2 and V is TRBV9, with D maybe TRBD1 (6 bases). This CDR3 region has 15 residues. With 3 bases removed from V and 3 bases from J, the gap between germline ends came to 15 bases. The germline gives CDR1 SGDLS, CDR2 YYNGEE. The CDR3: CASSEEGTYHYGYTF. CDR3 sequence (DNA): TGTGCCAGCAGCGAAGAGGGGACATATCACTATGGCTACACCTTC.

The chain recombines TRBV7-9 with TRBJ1-3, with TRBD1 as a possible D gene (5 bases). The ends were cut back, 5 bases at V and 9 bases at J, with 11 bases in the middle. The CDR3 runs to 12 residues. Germline V CDR1 and CDR2: SEHNR, FQNEAQ (reference sequence). CDR3 in amino acids: CASSLEGRTIYF. DNA for the CDR3: TGTGCCAGCAGCCTTGAGGGGCGCACCATATATTTT.

V usage is TRBV10-3 and J usage is TRBJ1-2; 11 nucleotides agree with TRBD1. The V gene end was trimmed by 3 bases and the J gene end by 4 bases; junction bases not matched to a gene: 7. The CDR3 length is 16 residues. Germline lookup yields CDR1 ENHRY and CDR2 SYGVKD. Here the CDR3 reads CAISESGTGGSYGYTF. CDR3 nucleotide sequence: TGTGCCATCAGTGAATCCGGGACAGGGGGTTCCTATGGCTACACCTTC.

The V and J genes are TRBV19 and TRBJ1-3; 11 nucleotides agree with TRBD1. The CDR3 is 16 amino acids. V was clipped by 7 bases and J by 2 bases; unmatched bases: 7. Germline-derived CDR1 and CDR2 are LNHDA and SQIVND (reference sequence). The CDR3 is CASKADRGLAGNTIYF. CDR3 coding DNA: TGTGCCAGTAAGGCGGACAGGGGGCTTGCTGGAAACACCATATATTTT.

This chain connects TRBV2 to TRBJ2-7; D may be TRBD2 (6 bases). In germline, CDR1 is SNHLY, CDR2 FYNNEI. This CDR3 has 13 amino acids. V was trimmed by 4 bases and J by 9 bases, leaving 16 bases between them. CDR3 nucleotide sequence: TGTGCCAGCAGTGGGGGGACTGGCGGGCGGCAGTACTTC. Protein product: CASSGGTGGRQYF. Complete variable domain (other parts from reference TRBV2 and TRBJ2-7): EPEVTQTPSHQVTQMGQEVILRCVPISNHLYFYWYRQILGQKVEFLVSFYNNEISEKSEIFDDQFSVERPDGSNFTLKIRSTKLEDSAMYFCASSGGTGGRQYFGPGTRLTVT.